The clone carrying this TCR beta chain has a count of ten or more. The target antigen is unknown. In building TCR beta libraries, iRepertoire HTBI primers were used together with Arm-PCR of CDR3 regions. One entry per CDR3 protein results from TCRdb running MiXCR on the multiplex PCR reads. The data contain 300,000 to 350,000 distinct CDR3 sequences, around 20% of them singletons. The time point was: persistent/refractory GD, antithyroid drugs over 5 years with positive TRAb. From PBMCs, RNA was extracted and then used to make the TCR library. EDTA tubes collected nine milliliters of peripheral blood. The V and J ends lost 6 bases and 7 bases respectively, with 15 bases between them. CDR3 length equals 13 residues. The V gene's germline CDR1 is MNHEY and CDR2 SVGEGT. The sample comes from a study of regulatory T cells in long-lasting Graves disease. Study-level findings and limits: Limited samples may have lowered accuracy.

This clonotype was sampled from a female donor with Graves disease. This specimen consisted of peripheral blood mononuclear cells (PBMCs), obtained when the disease was refractory, from a patient treated with antithyroid drugs. V gene TRBV6-2 or TRBV6-3 combines with J gene TRBJ1-2, with unresolved D. In nucleotides, the CDR3 is TGTGCCAGCAGCAACGAAAGGGCGCGTGGCTACACCTTC. Translated: CASSNERARGYTF.